Listed below are T cell receptor beta chains from one sample, sequenced in a study of cytomegalovirus exposure and HLA in healthy donors. Repertoires were generated with immunoSEQ multiplex PCR, while TCRdb's copy carries only in-frame clones and drops some. Counted here are 140,000 to 150,000 clones, roughly 70% occurring once; the ten biggest clones make up roughly 1.6%. The sample consisted of PBMCs. The receptor source for this set is a middle-aged woman in good health and CMV-seronegative. The CDR3 runs from the conserved cysteine through the conserved F or W. The order of the fields is CDR3 length, V gene, D gene, J gene, clone size, CDR3 DNA, CDR3 protein. The D gene is left open where the match is weak. The size entry is marked missing in some rows and otherwise reads once, few, many or a size class.

15	TRBV27	-	TRBJ1-2	-	TGTGCCAGCAGTTTATCCGCTTTAGACATCCGGCGCTACACCTTC	CASSLSALDIRRYTF
18	TRBV28	TRBD1	TRBJ1-2	-	TGTGCCAGCAGTTCGCTCAACTCGAACAGGGGGCGCAGTAAGGGCTACACCTTC	CASSSLNSNRGRSKGYTF
15	TRBV5-1	TRBD1	TRBJ1-2	-	TGCGCCAGCAGCCCGGAAGGAAGACAGGGTGCGGGCTACACCTTC	CASSPEGRQGAGYTF
14	TRBV6-5	-	TRBJ1-6	-	TGTGCCAGCAGCCCCACGAGGGGAGGATCACCCCTCCACTTT	CASSPTRGGSPLHF
16	TRBV28	TRBD2	TRBJ2-7	-	TGTGCCAGCAGTCCAGGTGGCGGGGGGTCCCCCTACGAGCAGTACTTC	CASSPGGGGSPYEQYF
14	TRBV10-3	TRBD1	TRBJ1-2	few	TGTGCCATCACCGGGACAGGGGGCCTCTATGGCTACACCTTC	CAITGTGGLYGYTF
18	TRBV19	-	TRBJ1-5	-	TGTGCCAGTAGTATAGCCGGGGGTTGGGATTTGAGCAATCAGCCCCAGCATTTT	CASSIAGGWDLSNQPQHF
15	TRBV7-9	-	TRBJ2-3	once	TGTGCCAGCAGTTGGGGACACCCTTCGCCAGATACGCAGTATTTT	CASSWGHPSPDTQYF
15	TRBV6-1	-	TRBJ1-2	-	TGTGCCAGCAGTGAATCACGGGGGGGCGCATATGGCTACACCTTC	CASSESRGGAYGYTF
16	TRBV7-2	TRBD2	TRBJ2-3	-	TGTGCCAGCAGCTTAGGCCTAGCGGGAGTAGTAGATACGCAGTATTTT	CASSLGLAGVVDTQYF
17	TRBV21-1	-	TRBJ2-7	-	TGTGCCAGCAGCAAACGGACGACAGGGTCGCAGGGTTACGAGCAGTACTTC	CASSKRTTGSQGYEQYF
14	TRBV15	-	TRBJ1-4	-	TGTGCCACCAGCAGAGTAGGAGGAGGTGAAAAACTGTTTTTT	CATSRVGGGEKLFF
15	TRBV28	-	TRBJ1-4	-	TGTGCCAGCAGTTTAGAGACAGGTTGGAGTGAAAAACTGTTTTTT	CASSLETGWSEKLFF
13	TRBV21-1	-	TRBJ1-1	-	TGTGCCAGCAGCAATCTAACCGTCACTGAAGCTTTCTTT	CASSNLTVTEAFF
14	TRBV5-4	TRBD2	TRBJ2-7	few	TGTGCCAGCAGCTTGCAACTAGCGGGAGCCGAGCAGTACTTC	CASSLQLAGAEQYF
15	TRBV29-1	-	TRBJ2-1	-	TGCAGCGTTGATAAGGGGTACGGCCTTAGGAATGAGCAGTTCTTC	CSVDKGYGLRNEQFF
16	TRBV11-2	TRBD2	TRBJ2-7	-	TGTGCCAGCAGTTTGGTAGCGGGGGGTCCAAACTACGAGCAGTACTTC	CASSLVAGGPNYEQYF
16	TRBV28	TRBD1	TRBJ2-3	-	TGTGCCAGCAGTTTGGTCGGGACAGGGGACACAGATACGCAGTATTTT	CASSLVGTGDTDTQYF
13	TRBV5-6	-	TRBJ1-2	-	TGTGCCAGCAGCCTCGCCGGGAACTATGGCTACACCTTC	CASSLAGNYGYTF
12	TRBV7-9	-	TRBJ1-2	-	TGTGCCAGCAGCTTAGACGGCTATGGCTACACCTTC	CASSLDGYGYTF
13	TRBV29-1	TRBD1	TRBJ1-5	-	TGCAGCGTTTCAGGGGGTAGCAATCAGCCCCAGCATTTT	CSVSGGSNQPQHF
15	TRBV19	TRBD1	TRBJ2-1	-	TGTGCCAGTCTGGTGGGACAGGGTAATATTAATGAGCAGTTCTTC	CASLVGQGNINEQFF
17	TRBV18	TRBD2	TRBJ2-3	few	TGTGCCAGCTCTCGTGGGGCTAGCGGGAGGGCCGCAGATACGCAGTATTTT	CASSRGASGRAADTQYF
15	TRBV14	-	TRBJ1-2	once	TGTGCCAGCAGCCAAGATAGGCGGCCGCAGGGAGGCTACACCTTC	CASSQDRRPQGGYTF
17	TRBV6-4	TRBD1	TRBJ1-5	-	TGTGCCAGCAGTGACTCGATGGACAGGGTACAGGGTCAGCCCCAGCATTTT	CASSDSMDRVQGQPQHF
14	TRBV27	-	TRBJ1-1	once	TGTGCCAGCAGTTTATCAGCGGGGGGCACTGAAGCTTTCTTT	CASSLSAGGTEAFF
15	TRBV18	TRBD1	TRBJ1-4	-	TGTGCCAGCTCATCTCCGGGACAGAACAATGAAAAACTGTTTTTT	CASSSPGQNNEKLFF
14	TRBV10-3	TRBD1	TRBJ1-1	-	TGTGCCAGCAGTGAGGGACAGGGAGAGACTGAAGCTTTCTTT	CASSEGQGETEAFF
13	TRBV2	TRBD1	TRBJ2-5	few	TGTGCCATTCCGGACAGGCAACAAGAGACCCAGTACTTC	CAIPDRQQETQYF
16	TRBV7-9	TRBD2	TRBJ2-5	-	TGTGCCAGCACCCCGGGACTAGCGGGAGTCGGGGAGACCCAGTACTTC	CASTPGLAGVGETQYF
15	TRBV19	-	TRBJ2-5	-	TGTGCCAGTAGTTTCTCAGGGCCGCCACAAGAGACCCAGTACTTC	CASSFSGPPQETQYF
14	TRBV16	-	TRBJ1-2	-	TGTGCCAGCAGCCAAAACCCGAGCAACTATGGCTACACCTTC	CASSQNPSNYGYTF
15	TRBV18	TRBD2	TRBJ2-5	-	TGTGCCAGCTCACCTCTAGCGGGGGGACAAGAGACCCAGTACTTC	CASSPLAGGQETQYF
15	TRBV18	-	TRBJ1-2	-	TGTGCCAGCTCACCAGAAGGAGCCCCCTCCTATGGCTACACCTTC	CASSPEGAPSYGYTF